This T cell receptor beta chain is from a study of cytomegalovirus exposure and HLA in healthy donors. General study findings and limits: More clonal expansion characterized HLA-associated TCR beta chains than equally common others in a later analysis.

The sample holds a few counts of this clone. Antigen unknown. CDR3 length: 16 amino acids. Germline assignment: CDR1 SEHNR and CDR2 FQNEAQ (reference sequence). V lost 1 base to trimming and J lost 2 bases; unmatched junction nucleotides: 4. Both 60 Vbeta primers and 13 Jbeta primers went into the PCR. Sequencing used immunoSEQ multiplex PCR; TCRdb keeps in-frame clones, though not all of them. This sample has over 150,000 clones, with roughly 85% found just once. The sequence derives from a boy aged 2-15 years in good health and CMV-seronegative. The sequenced sample was PBMCs. The chain is built from TRBV7-9 and TRBJ2-3, with 9 bases fitting TRBD2. In DNA, the CDR3 is TGTGCCAGCAGCTTAGGGCTAGCGGGGAACACAGATACGCAGTATTTT. It specifies CASSLGLAGNTDTQYF. Supplemented by reference TRBV7-9 and TRBJ2-3, the full variable domain reads DTGVSQNPRHKITKRGQNVTFRCDPISEHNRLYWYRQTLGQGPEFLTYFQNEAQLEKSRLLSDRFSAERPKGSFSTLEIQRTEQGDSAMYLCASSLGLAGNTDTQYFGPGTRLTVL.